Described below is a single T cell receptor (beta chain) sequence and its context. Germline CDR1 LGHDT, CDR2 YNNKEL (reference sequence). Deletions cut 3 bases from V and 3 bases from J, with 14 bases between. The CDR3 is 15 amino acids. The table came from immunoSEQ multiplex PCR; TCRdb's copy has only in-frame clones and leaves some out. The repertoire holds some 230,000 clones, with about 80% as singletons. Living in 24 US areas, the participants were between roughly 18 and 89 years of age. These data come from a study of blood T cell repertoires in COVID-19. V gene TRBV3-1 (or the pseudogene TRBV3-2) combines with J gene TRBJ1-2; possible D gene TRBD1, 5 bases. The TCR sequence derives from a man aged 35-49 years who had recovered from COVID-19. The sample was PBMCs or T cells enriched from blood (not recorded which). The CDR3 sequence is CASSHTASGHYGYTF. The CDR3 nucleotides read TGTGCCAGCAGCCATACTGCTTCAGGGCACTATGGCTACACCTTC.